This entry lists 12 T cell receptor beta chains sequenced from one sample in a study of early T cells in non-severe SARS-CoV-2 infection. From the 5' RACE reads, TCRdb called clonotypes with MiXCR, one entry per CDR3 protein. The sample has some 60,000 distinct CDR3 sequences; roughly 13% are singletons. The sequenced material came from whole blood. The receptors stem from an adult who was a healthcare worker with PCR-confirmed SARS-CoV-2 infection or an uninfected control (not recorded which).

The CDR3, as DNA: TGCAGCGTCGCGACCCGAATCTCCTACGAGCAGTACTTC. It specifies CSVATRISYEQYF. The V and J genes are TRBV29-1 and TRBJ2-7; D unclear. Germline CDR1 reads SQVTM; CDR2 reads ANQGSEA. V was cut by 6 bases and J by 0 bases, with 12 bases left in between. The CDR3 has 13 amino acids.

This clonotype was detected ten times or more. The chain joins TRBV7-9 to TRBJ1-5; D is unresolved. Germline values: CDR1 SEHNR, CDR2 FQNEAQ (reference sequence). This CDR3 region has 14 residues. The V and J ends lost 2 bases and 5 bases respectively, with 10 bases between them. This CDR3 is CASSLSGGDQPQHF. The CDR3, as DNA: TGTGCCAGCAGCTTAAGTGGCGGGGATCAGCCCCAGCATTTT.

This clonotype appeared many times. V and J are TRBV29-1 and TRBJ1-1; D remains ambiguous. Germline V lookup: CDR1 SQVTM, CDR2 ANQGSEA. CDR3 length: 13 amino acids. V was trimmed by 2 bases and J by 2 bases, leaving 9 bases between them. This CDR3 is CSVEKGSNTEAFF. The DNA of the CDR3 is TGCAGCGTTGAAAAGGGCTCAAACACTGAAGCTTTCTTT. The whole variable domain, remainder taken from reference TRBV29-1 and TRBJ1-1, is SAVISQKPSRDICQRGTSLTIQCQVDSQVTMMFWYRQQPGQSLTLIATANQGSEATYESGFVIDKFPISRPNLTFSTLTVSNMSPEDSSIYLCSVEKGSNTEAFFGQGTRLTVV.

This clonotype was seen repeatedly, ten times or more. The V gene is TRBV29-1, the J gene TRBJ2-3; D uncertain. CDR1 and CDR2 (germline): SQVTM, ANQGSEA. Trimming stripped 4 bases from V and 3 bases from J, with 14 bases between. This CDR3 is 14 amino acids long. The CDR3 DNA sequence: TGCAGCGTTGGTTACCTCATCCAAACAGATACGCAGTATTTT. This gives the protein CSVGYLIQTDTQYF.

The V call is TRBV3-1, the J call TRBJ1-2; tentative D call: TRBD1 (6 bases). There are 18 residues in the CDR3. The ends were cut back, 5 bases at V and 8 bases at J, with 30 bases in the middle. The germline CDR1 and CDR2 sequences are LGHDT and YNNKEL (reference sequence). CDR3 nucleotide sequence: TGTGCCAGCAGCACCCCGCGAGTATGGGGGGCCACCTCGGGAGGCTACACCTTC. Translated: CASSTPRVWGATSGGYTF.

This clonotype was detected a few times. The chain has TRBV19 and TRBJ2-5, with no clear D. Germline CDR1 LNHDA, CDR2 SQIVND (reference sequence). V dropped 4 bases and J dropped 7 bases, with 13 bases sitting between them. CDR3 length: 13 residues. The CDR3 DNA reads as TGTGCCAGTAGTAGGTCCGGATGGGGGACCCAGTACTTC. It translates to CASSRSGWGTQYF.

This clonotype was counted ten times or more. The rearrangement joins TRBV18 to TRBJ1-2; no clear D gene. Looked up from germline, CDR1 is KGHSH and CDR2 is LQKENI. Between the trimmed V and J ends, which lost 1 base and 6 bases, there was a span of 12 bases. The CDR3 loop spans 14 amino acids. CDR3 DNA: TGTGCCAGCTCACCACTGGACCGGTACAATGGCTACACCTTC. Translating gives CASSPLDRYNGYTF.

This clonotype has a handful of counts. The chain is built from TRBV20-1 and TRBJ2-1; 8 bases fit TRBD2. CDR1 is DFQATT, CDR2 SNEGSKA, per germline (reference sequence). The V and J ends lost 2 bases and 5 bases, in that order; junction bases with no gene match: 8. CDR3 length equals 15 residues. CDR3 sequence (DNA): TGCAGTGCTAGATCGGAGCGGGGGCCGAACAATGAGCAGTTCTTC. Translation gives CSARSERGPNNEQFF.

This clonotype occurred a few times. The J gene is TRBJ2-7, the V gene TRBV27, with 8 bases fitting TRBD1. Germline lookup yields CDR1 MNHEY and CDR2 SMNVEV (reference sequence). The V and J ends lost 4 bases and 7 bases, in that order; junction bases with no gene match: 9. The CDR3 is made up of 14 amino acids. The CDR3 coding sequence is TGTGCCAGCAGTTACGGGACAGGAGTGGGGGAGCAGTACTTC. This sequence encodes CASSYGTGVGEQYF.

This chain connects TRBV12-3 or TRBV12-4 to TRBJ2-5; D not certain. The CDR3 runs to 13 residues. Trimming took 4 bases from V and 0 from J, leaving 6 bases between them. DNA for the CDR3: TGTGCCAGCAGTTACCGGGACCAAGAGACCCAGTACTTC. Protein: CASSYRDQETQYF.

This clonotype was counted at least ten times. CDR3 DNA sequence: TGTGCTAGTGGTACCTGGGCAAGGGACACTGAAGCTTTCTTT. It specifies CASGTWARDTEAFF. This chain links TRBV12-5 with TRBJ1-1; unclear D gene. In germline, CDR1 is LGHNT, CDR2 FRNRAP. This CDR3 region has 14 residues. Deletions cut 5 bases from V and 3 bases from J, with 13 bases between.

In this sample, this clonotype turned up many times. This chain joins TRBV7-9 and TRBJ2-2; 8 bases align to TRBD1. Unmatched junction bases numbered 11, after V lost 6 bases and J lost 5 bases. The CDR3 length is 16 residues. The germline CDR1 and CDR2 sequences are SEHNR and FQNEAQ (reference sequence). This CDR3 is CASRRRGQGATGELFF. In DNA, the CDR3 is TGTGCCAGCAGAAGGAGGGGCCAGGGGGCAACCGGGGAGCTGTTTTTT.